This T cell receptor (delta chain) was found in a study of γδ T cells in repeated Plasmodium falciparum infection. Study-wide findings and caveats: Vdelta2-negative gammadelta repertoires, largely Vdelta1+, seemingly showed infection-driven waves of new clonal selection. One small rural Malian village, predominantly a single ethnic group, supplied the cohort.

Gammadelta T cells were flow-sorted from PBMC into Vgamma9/Vdelta2+ and Vdelta2-negative populations for bulk analysis. Remarks on this clone: The antigen is not known. The TCRdb protein, from a much larger clone, departs from this DNA's translation at residue 4, likely by read error; the protein shown derives from the DNA.

CDR1 and CDR2 from the germline V gene are TVYSNPD and GDNSRS (reference sequence). The CDR3 runs to 16 residues. Trimming removed 1 base from V and 0 bases from J; junction bases left unmatched: 9. Sequencing covered both gamma and delta TCR chains per sample. TCRdb re-processed the multiplex PCR reads using CATT. The table has around 86,000 delta-chain clones, approximately 1.5% seen once. Sequencing was done on a sample of gamma-delta T cells from blood. The clonotype was recovered from a pool of human donors (malaria-infected and uninfected, not separated). The chain joins TRDV3 to TRDJ1; 9 bases are shared with TRDD3. Because TCRdb records no J gene, it was assigned here through a match of the DNA to germline. CDR3 sequence reads: CAFNGGGYSYTDKLIF. The CDR3 DNA reads TGTGCCTTTAACGGAGGGGGATACTCCTACACCGATAAACTCATCTTT.